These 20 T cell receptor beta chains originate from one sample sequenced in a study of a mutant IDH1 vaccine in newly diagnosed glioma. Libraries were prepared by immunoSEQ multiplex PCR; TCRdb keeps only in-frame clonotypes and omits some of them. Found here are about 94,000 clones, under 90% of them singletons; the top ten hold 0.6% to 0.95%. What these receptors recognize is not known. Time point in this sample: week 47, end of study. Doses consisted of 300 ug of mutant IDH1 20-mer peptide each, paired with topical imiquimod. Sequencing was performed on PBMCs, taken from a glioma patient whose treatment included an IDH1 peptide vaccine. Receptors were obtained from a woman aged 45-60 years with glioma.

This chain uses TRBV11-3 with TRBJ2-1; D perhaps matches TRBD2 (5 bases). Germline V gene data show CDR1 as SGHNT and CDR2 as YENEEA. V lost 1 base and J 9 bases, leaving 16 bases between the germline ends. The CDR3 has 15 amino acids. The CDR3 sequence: CASSLGGLRAGEQFF. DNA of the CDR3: TGTGCCAGCAGCTTAGGAGGGCTACGCGCGGGTGAGCAGTTCTTC.

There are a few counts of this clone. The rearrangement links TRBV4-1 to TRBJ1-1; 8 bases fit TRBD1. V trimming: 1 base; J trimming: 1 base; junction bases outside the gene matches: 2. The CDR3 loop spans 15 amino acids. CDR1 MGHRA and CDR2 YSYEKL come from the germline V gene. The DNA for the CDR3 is TGCGCCAGCAGCCAAGTGGACAGGGAGAACACTGAAGCTTTCTTT. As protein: CASSQVDRENTEAFF.

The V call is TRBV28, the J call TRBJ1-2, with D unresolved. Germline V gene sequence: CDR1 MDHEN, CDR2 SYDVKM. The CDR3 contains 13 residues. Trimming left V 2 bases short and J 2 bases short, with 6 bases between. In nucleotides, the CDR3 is TGTGCCAGCAGTTTAAACTGGAACTATGGCTACACCTTC. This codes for CASSLNWNYGYTF.

The CDR3 sequence: CASSPRGFADTQYF. CDR3 bases: TGTGCCAGCTCACCACGGGGGTTCGCAGATACGCAGTATTTT. The J gene is TRBJ2-3, the V gene TRBV18; D may be TRBD1 or TRBD2 (5 bases each). CDR3 length equals 14 residues. Trimming left V 1 base short and J 4 bases short, with 9 bases between. Germline CDR1 reads KGHSH; CDR2 reads LQKENI.

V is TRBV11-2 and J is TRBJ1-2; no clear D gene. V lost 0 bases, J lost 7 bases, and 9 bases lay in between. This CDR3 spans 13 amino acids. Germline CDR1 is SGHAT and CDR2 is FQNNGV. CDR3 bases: TGTGCCAGCAGCTTAGATGGGAAGAGTGGCTACACCTTC. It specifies CASSLDGKSGYTF.

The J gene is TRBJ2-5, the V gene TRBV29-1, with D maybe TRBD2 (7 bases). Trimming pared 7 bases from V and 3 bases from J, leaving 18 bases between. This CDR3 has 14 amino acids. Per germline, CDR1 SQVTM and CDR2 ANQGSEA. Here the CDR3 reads CSATVGGGKETQYF. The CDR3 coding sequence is TGCAGCGCCACCGTTGGCGGGGGCAAAGAGACCCAGTACTTC.

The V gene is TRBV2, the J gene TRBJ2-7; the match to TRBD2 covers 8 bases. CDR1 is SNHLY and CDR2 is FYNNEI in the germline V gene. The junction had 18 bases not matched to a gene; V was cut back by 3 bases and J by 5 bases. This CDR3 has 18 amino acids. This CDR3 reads CASSDWGSRRGSGNEQYF. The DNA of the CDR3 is TGTGCCAGCAGTGATTGGGGTTCGAGGCGGGGTAGCGGGAACGAGCAGTACTTC.

The CDR3 protein is CASSYSRGQGYGYTF. The CDR3 nucleotides read TGTGCCAGCAGTTACTCGAGGGGACAGGGCTATGGCTACACCTTC. The chain uses TRBV6-5 and TRBJ1-2, with TRBD1 matching 9 bases. In germline, CDR1 is MNHEY, CDR2 SVGAGI. CDR3 size: 15 residues. Trimming cost V 0 bases and J 4 bases; bases outside gene matches: 3.

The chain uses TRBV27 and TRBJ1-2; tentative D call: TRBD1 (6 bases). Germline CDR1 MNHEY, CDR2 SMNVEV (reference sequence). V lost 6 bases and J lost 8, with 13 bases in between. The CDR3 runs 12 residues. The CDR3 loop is CASSGGEGGYTF. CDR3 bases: TGTGCCAGCAGCGGGGGCGAGGGAGGCTACACCTTC.

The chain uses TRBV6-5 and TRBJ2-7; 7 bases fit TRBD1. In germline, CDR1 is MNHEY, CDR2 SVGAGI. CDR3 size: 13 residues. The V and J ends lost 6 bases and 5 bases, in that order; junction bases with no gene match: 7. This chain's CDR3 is CASRKDRAHEQYF. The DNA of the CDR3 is TGTGCCAGCAGGAAAGACAGGGCCCACGAGCAGTACTTC.

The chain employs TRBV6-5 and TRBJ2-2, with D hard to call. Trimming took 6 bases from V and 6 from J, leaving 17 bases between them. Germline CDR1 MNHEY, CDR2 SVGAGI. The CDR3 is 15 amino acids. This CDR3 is CASRSLTHKAGELFF. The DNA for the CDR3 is TGTGCCAGCAGGAGTTTGACCCATAAGGCCGGGGAGCTGTTTTTT.

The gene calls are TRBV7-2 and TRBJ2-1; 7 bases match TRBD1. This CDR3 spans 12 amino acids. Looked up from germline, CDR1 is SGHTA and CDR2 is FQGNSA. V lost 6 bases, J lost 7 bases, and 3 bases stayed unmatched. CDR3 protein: CASSRQGNEQFF. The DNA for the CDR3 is TGTGCCAGCAGTAGACAGGGAAATGAGCAGTTCTTC. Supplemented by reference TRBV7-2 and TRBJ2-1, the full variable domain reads GAGVSQSPSNKVTEKGKDVELRCDPISGHTALYWYRQSLGQGLEFLIYFQGNSAPDKSGLPSDRFSAERTGGSVSTLTIQRTQQEDSAVYLCASSRQGNEQFFGPGTRLTVL.

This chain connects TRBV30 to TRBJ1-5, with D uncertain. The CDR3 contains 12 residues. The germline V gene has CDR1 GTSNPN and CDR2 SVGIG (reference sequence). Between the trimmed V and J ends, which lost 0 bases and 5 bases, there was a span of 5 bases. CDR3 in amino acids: CAWSVRDQPQHF. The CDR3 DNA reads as TGTGCCTGGAGTGTACGGGATCAGCCCCAGCATTTT.

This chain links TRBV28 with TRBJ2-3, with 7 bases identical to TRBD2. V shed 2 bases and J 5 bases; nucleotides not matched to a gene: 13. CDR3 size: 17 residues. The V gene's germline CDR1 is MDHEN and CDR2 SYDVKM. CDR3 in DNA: TGTGCCAGCAGTTTACAGCTAGCGGAGGTCCTTGAAGATACGCAGTATTTT. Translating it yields CASSLQLAEVLEDTQYF.

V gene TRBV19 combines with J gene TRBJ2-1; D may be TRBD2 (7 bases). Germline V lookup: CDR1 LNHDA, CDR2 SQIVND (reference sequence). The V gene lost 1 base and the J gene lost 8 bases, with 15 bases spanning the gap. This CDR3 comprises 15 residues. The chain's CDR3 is CASSIGILGGDEQFF. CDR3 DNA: TGTGCCAGTAGTATAGGAATTTTAGGGGGGGATGAGCAGTTCTTC.

CDR3 DNA: TGCGCCAGCAGCGAAGGACAACCTAGCACAGATACGCAGTATTTT. Translation gives CASSEGQPSTDTQYF. The J gene is TRBJ2-3, the V gene TRBV5-1; D is possibly TRBD1 (5 bases). Germline CDR1 reads SGHRS; CDR2 reads YFSETQ. Trimming took 4 bases from V and 0 from J, leaving 12 bases between them. The CDR3 runs 15 residues.

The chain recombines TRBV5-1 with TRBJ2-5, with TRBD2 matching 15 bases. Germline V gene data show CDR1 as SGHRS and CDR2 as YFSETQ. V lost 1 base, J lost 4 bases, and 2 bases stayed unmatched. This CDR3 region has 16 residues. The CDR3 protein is CASSLTGLAGGETQYF. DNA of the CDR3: TGCGCCAGCAGCTTGACGGGACTAGCGGGAGGAGAGACCCAGTACTTC.

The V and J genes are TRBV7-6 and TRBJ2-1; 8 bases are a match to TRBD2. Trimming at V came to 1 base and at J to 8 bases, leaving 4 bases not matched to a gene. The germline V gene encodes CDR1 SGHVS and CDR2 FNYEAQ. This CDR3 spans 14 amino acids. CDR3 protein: CASSLDRTSHEQFF. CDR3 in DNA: TGTGCCAGCAGCTTAGACCGGACTAGCCATGAGCAGTTCTTC.

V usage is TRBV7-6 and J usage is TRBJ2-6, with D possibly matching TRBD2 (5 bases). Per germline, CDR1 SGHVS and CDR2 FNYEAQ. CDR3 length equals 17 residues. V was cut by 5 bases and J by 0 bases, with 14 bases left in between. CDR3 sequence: CASSLGAASSGANVLTF. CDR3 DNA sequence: TGTGCCAGCAGCCTGGGAGCCGCCAGCTCTGGGGCCAACGTCCTGACTTTC. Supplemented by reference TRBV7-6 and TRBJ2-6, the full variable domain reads GAGVSQSPRYKVTKRGQDVALRCDPISGHVSLYWYRQALGQGPEFLTYFNYEAQQDKSGLPNDRFSAERPEGSISTLTIQRTEQRDSAMYRCASSLGAASSGANVLTFGAGSRLTVL.

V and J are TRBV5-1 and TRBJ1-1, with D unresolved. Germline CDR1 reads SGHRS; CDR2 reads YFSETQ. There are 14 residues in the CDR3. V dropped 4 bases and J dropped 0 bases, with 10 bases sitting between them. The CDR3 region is CASSPQSLNTEAFF. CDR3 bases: TGCGCCAGCAGCCCCCAAAGCCTGAACACTGAAGCTTTCTTT.